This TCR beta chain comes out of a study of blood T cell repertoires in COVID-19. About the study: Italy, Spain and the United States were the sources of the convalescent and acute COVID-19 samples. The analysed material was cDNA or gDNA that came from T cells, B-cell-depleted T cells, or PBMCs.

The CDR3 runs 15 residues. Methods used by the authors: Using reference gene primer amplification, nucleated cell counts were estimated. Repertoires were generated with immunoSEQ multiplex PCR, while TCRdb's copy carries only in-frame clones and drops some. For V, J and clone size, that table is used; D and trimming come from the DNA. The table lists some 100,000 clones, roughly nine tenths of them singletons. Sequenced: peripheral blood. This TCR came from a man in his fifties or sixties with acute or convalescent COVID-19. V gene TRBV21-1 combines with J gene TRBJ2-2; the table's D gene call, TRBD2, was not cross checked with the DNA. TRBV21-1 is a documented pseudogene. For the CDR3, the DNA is TGTGCCAGCAGCACGAGCGGGAGAGCCACCGGGGAGCTGTTTTTT. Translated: CASSTSGRATGELFF.